One TCR beta chain is described in this entry. TCRdb recomputed calls from the RACE reads with MiXCR, one row per CDR3 protein. This sample carries 300,000 to 400,000 distinct CDR3 sequences, around 6.9% of them seen once, and the ten largest clones take around 8.2%. These data originate in a study of human T cells and chemical hapten exposure. The germline CDR1 and CDR2 sequences are SQVTM and ANQGSEA. CDR3 length: 13 residues. V dropped 4 bases and J dropped 4; count of bases not matched to a gene: 2. Described time point: patch test 1, 2 weeks after DPC sensitization. Documented treatment: therapeutic diphenylcyclopropenone sensitization with weekly scalp DPC.

This clonotype originated in a woman younger than 30 with alopecia areata. Some clones in this sample may be carry-over from other donors' samples. Sequenced material: whole blood, taken in connection with sensitization to the hapten diphenylcyclopropenone (DPC). The chain recombines TRBV29-1 with TRBJ1-4, with 8 bases identical to TRBD1. CDR3 bases: TGCAGCGTTGCAGGGGGCCTTAATGAAAAACTGTTTTTT. This codes for CSVAGGLNEKLFF. Filled out from reference TRBV29-1 and TRBJ1-4, the complete variable domain reads SAVISQKPSRDICQRGTSLTIQCQVDSQVTMMFWYRQQPGQSLTLIATANQGSEATYESGFVIDKFPISRPNLTFSTLTVSNMSPEDSSIYLCSVAGGLNEKLFFGSGTQLSVL.